The sequence of this T cell receptor (beta chain) was determined in a study of cytomegalovirus exposure and HLA in healthy donors. At the level of the study: The approximately 110 validation repertoires used the same platform as the 666 first-cohort repertoires, a later analysis reported.

The repertoire was sequenced with immunoSEQ multiplex PCR; TCRdb's copy has only in-frame clones and lacks some. The table has some 180,000 clones, around nine tenths seen once. Findings and caveats of the study: Through in vitro validation, a few CMV-associated chains were shown to be specific for CMV antigens. The tendency of first-cohort TCR clusters to co-occur in the roughly 130 validation repertoires emerged from a later analysis. Investigators reported under 200 TCR beta chains as tied to cytomegalovirus.

V lost 6 bases and J lost 5, with 11 bases in between. The CDR3 has 12 amino acids. Germline assignment: CDR1 MNHNS and CDR2 SASEGT. In this sample, this clone turned up once. Its target is unknown. The chain carries TRBV6-1 and TRBJ2-7; D is uncertain. This TCR was sampled from a man aged 30 to 39 in good health and CMV-seropositive. The sequencing input was PBMCs. The CDR3 reads CASRAQSDEQYF. The CDR3 DNA follows: TGTGCCAGCAGGGCGCAGAGCGACGAGCAGTACTTC.